The sequence of this T cell receptor (beta chain) was determined in a study of shared clonotypes between healthy human individuals. Produced via immunoSEQ multiplex PCR; TCRdb's table is partial and in-frame only. The sample has 2 million to 2.5 million clones, 85% to 95% seen once. This CDR3 has 12 residues. The germline gives CDR1 SGHDN, CDR2 FVKESK. V shed 1 base and J shed 13 bases, with 10 bases lying between them. Points from the study as a whole: In general, naive subsets displayed greater estimated richness than memory subsets did.

A note on this clone: Its antigen is undetermined.

Naive CD4+ cells were CD45RA-selected; the remaining cells were memory. This receptor was taken from a man aged 18 to 30 in good health. Some clones in this sample may be carry-over from other donors' samples. Sequenced material: naive CD4+ T cells from PBMCs. Regarding subset: CD45RA+ positively selected. V is TRBV14 and J is TRBJ2-2; a possible D gene is TRBD1 (5 bases). The CDR3 region is CASSQGQGRLFF. CDR3 DNA: TGTGCCAGCAGCCAAGGCCAGGGAAGGCTGTTTTTT.